Listed here is a single T cell receptor beta chain. The data stem from a study of T cell responses to AZD1222 COVID-19 vaccine. Only in-frame clones appear in the TCRdb table, and some are missing; sequencing was by immunoSEQ multiplex PCR. The sample has some 150,000 clones, about 87% seen once. Germline-derived CDR1 and CDR2 are LGHDT and YNNKEL (reference sequence). The CDR3 is 14 amino acids. The germline V and J ends were trimmed by 5 bases and 6 bases, with 17 bases remaining between them. Sequences were derived from peripheral blood, sampled on day 0 of MenACWY control vaccination. This clonotype originated in an adult in good health. The V call is TRBV3-1 (or the pseudogene TRBV3-2), the J call TRBJ2-7, with D perhaps being TRBD1 or TRBD2 (6 bases each). CDR3 nucleotides: TGTGCCAGCAGCGCGACCGCTCGGGGGCCCGAGCAGTACTTC. It encodes CASSATARGPEQYF.